Listed here are 23 T cell receptor beta chains from one sample, sequenced in a study of blood T cells in healthy people across ages. The use of a sample-barcoded 5' primer and a J-beta primer mix characterized a second PCR of 7 to 11 cycles. TCRdb re-called the 5' RACE reads with MiXCR, one entry per CDR3 protein. This table holds roughly 1.5 million distinct CDR3 sequences, roughly 43% found once. Sequenced material: blood. Receptors were obtained from a woman aged 18-30 years in good health.

This clonotype was found many times. The chain carries TRBV5-1 and TRBJ2-1, with D possibly being TRBD1 (6 bases). This CDR3 is built from 14 residues. In germline, CDR1 is SGHRS, CDR2 YFSETQ. V shed 5 bases and J shed 2 bases, with 11 bases lying between them. The CDR3 DNA sequence: TGCGCCAGCAGTCCACAGGGCCCCTACAATGAGCAGTTCTTC. It specifies CASSPQGPYNEQFF.

This chain joins TRBV9 and TRBJ2-3; D perhaps matches TRBD2 (5 bases). V dropped 2 bases and J dropped 5 bases, with 12 bases sitting between them. The CDR3 is 14 amino acids. The V gene's germline CDR1 is SGDLS and CDR2 YYNGEE. This CDR3 is CASSVSSLGDTQYF. CDR3 DNA sequence: TGTGCCAGCAGCGTTTCTAGCTTAGGAGATACGCAGTATTTT. Using reference TRBV9 and TRBJ2-3 for the parts outside the CDR3, the full variable domain is DSGVTQTPKHLITATGQRVTLRCSPRSGDLSVYWYQQSLDQGLQFLIQYYNGEERAKGNILERFSAQQFPDLHSELNLSSLELGDSALYFCASSVSSLGDTQYFGPGTRLTVL.

The V gene is TRBV7-2, the J gene TRBJ1-2; the D gene is possibly TRBD1 (5 bases). In germline, CDR1 is SGHTA, CDR2 FQGNSA. The CDR3 sequence is 13 residues long. Trimming took 2 bases from V and 8 from J, leaving 12 bases between them. The CDR3 reads CASSLLRAEGYTF. CDR3 nucleotides: TGTGCCAGCAGCTTACTCAGGGCGGAAGGCTACACCTTC.

J is TRBJ1-6 and V is TRBV7-9; the D gene is possibly TRBD1 (6 bases). V was pared by 5 bases and J by 9 bases, with 20 bases between. The CDR3 contains 16 residues. CDR1 and CDR2 from the germline V gene are SEHNR and FQNEAQ (reference sequence). The CDR3 region is CASSPYPQGRGSPLHF. CDR3 in DNA: TGTGCCAGCAGCCCGTACCCTCAGGGGAGGGGTTCACCCCTCCACTTT.

CDR3 sequence reads: CASSRGRSGDTQYF. CDR3 DNA sequence: TGTGCCAGCAGTAGGGGACGCTCCGGGGATACGCAGTATTTT. The chain carries TRBV2 and TRBJ2-3; either TRBD1 or TRBD2 may supply D (5 bases each). V was shortened by 5 bases and J by 6 bases, with 15 bases between the two germline ends. Per germline, CDR1 SNHLY and CDR2 FYNNEI. This CDR3 region has 14 residues.

The J gene is TRBJ1-1, the V gene TRBV20-1, with D possibly matching TRBD1 (6 bases). The V end was cut by 6 bases, the J end by 5 bases, with 16 bases between. CDR3 length: 13 residues. Germline V CDR1 and CDR2: DFQATT, SNEGSKA (reference sequence). CDR3 protein: CSAQEQGSTEAFF. CDR3 in DNA: TGCAGTGCCCAGGAACAGGGTAGTACTGAAGCTTTCTTT.

The genes are TRBV20-1 and TRBJ1-2; D may be TRBD1 (5 bases). Germline V lookup: CDR1 DFQATT, CDR2 SNEGSKA (reference sequence). V lost 6 bases and J lost 5, with 19 bases in between. The length of the CDR3 is 14 residues. This CDR3 reads CSARSMLGGYGYTF. The CDR3 nucleotides are TGCAGTGCCCGGTCCATGTTGGGGGGATATGGCTACACCTTC.

The V gene is TRBV20-1, the J gene TRBJ2-5, with TRBD1 as a possible D gene (6 bases). The germline CDR1 and CDR2 sequences are DFQATT and SNEGSKA (reference sequence). V was clipped by 0 bases and J by 2 bases, with 13 bases between them. The CDR3 spans 15 residues. CDR3 sequence reads: CSARDARGGQETQYF. The CDR3 region has the DNA TGCAGTGCTAGAGATGCTAGAGGGGGTCAAGAGACCCAGTACTTC.

A few counts support this clonotype. The chain couples TRBV20-1 to TRBJ2-7; D call uncertain. V shed 3 bases and J shed 1 base, with 16 bases lying between them. Germline assignment: CDR1 DFQATT and CDR2 SNEGSKA (reference sequence). The CDR3 is 15 residues long. The CDR3 spells CSARIARVGSYEQYF. The CDR3 DNA reads TGCAGTGCTAGGATAGCCCGCGTCGGATCCTACGAGCAGTACTTC.

The rearrangement uses TRBV27 and TRBJ2-1; TRBD2 aligns across 9 bases. The tail of the sequence fits TRBJ2-7 better, so the J call may be wrong. The germline V gene has CDR1 MNHEY and CDR2 SMNVEV (reference sequence). This CDR3 comprises 18 residues. CDR3 region: CASSFSRSSGSLHNEQYF. Here the CDR3 DNA reads TGTGCCAGCAGTTTCTCGCGGAGTAGCGGGAGTCTCCACAATGAGCAGTACTTC.

This chain connects TRBV20-1 to TRBJ2-5, with 13 bases matching TRBD2. This CDR3 spans 14 amino acids. V gave up 6 bases and J gave up 1 base; unmatched junction bases: 2. The germline CDR1 and CDR2 sequences are DFQATT and SNEGSKA (reference sequence). The CDR3 DNA follows: TGCAGTGCGCGGACTAGCGGGGGCCAAGAGACCCAGTACTTC. Translation gives CSARTSGGQETQYF.

Concerning this clonotype: An end of the junction differs from the germline gene, which may be a read error. The J gene is TRBJ2-1, the V gene TRBV7-9, with TRBD2 matching 13 bases. The CDR3 totals 15 residues. The germline V gene encodes CDR1 SEHNR and CDR2 FQNEAQ (reference sequence). The CDR3 loop is CDSSGTSGAYNEQFF. Here the CDR3 DNA reads TGTGACAGCAGCGGGACTAGCGGGGCCTACAATGAGCAGTTCTTC.

This chain connects TRBV12-5 to TRBJ2-4; D gene uncertain. The J call is in doubt because the DNA end fits TRBJ2-5 better. Germline CDR1 reads LGHNT; CDR2 reads FRNRAP. This CDR3 is 11 amino acids long. CDR3 sequence: CASGLEETQYF. CDR3 DNA sequence: TGTGCTAGTGGTTTGGAAGAGACCCAGTACTTC.

The rearrangement joins TRBV5-1 to TRBJ2-1; D unclear. The J call is in doubt because the DNA end fits TRBJ2-7 better. The germline CDR1 and CDR2 sequences are SGHRS and YFSETQ. The CDR3 runs to 14 residues. The CDR3 coding sequence is TGCGCCAGCAGCTTGGAGAGCTCCTACAATGAGCAGTACTTC. This sequence encodes CASSLESSYNEQYF.

The chain uses TRBV7-2 and TRBJ2-1, with D perhaps being TRBD1 or TRBD2 (5 bases each). CDR3 length: 14 residues. From germline, CDR1 is SGHTA and CDR2 FQGNSA. The V end was cut by 6 bases, the J end by 5 bases, with 14 bases between. In DNA form, the CDR3 reads TGTGCCAGCAGTCCCGCCGGGGCCAACAATGAGCAGTTCTTC. This translates into CASSPAGANNEQFF.

The chain joins TRBV6-5 to TRBJ1-1; a weak D match, TRBD1 (6 bases). Trimming removed 6 bases from V and 0 bases from J, with 17 bases in between. The CDR3 contains 16 residues. Germline V gene data show CDR1 as MNHEY and CDR2 as SVGAGI. Written as DNA, the CDR3 is TGTGCCAGCAGCCCGGGGACAACCTTCCTGAACACTGAAGCTTTCTTT. Protein: CASSPGTTFLNTEAFF.

V and J are TRBV20-1 and TRBJ2-5; TRBD2 agrees at 8 bases. The CDR3 consists of 14 residues. J lost 5 bases, V lost 1 base, and 6 bases had no gene match. Germline CDR1 DFQATT, CDR2 SNEGSKA (reference sequence). CDR3 sequence: CSARAGGTRETQYF. Here the CDR3 DNA reads TGCAGTGCTAGAGCGGGGGGGACCCGGGAGACCCAGTACTTC.

Only a few counts were recorded for this clonotype. The V gene is TRBV29-1, the J gene TRBJ2-7; D possibly matches TRBD1 or TRBD2 (5 bases each). The CDR3 has 13 residues. Trimming shortened V by 7 bases and J by 7 bases, and 20 bases separated the two germline ends. Germline V lookup: CDR1 SQVTM, CDR2 ANQGSEA. CDR3 loop: CSAPPDWGNEQYF. CDR3 in DNA: TGCAGCGCCCCGCCGGACTGGGGGAATGAGCAGTACTTC.

Concerning this clonotype: A junction end diverges from the germline sequence, so it may reflect a read error. The chain recombines TRBV20-1 with TRBJ2-1; 10 bases agree with TRBD2. CDR3 length: 15 amino acids. CDR1 and CDR2 (germline): DFQATT, SNEGSKA (reference sequence). CDR3 coding DNA: TGCAGTGCTAGACTAGCGGGGGCCTACTACGATGAGCAGTTCTTC. Its translation is CSARLAGAYYDEQFF.

This clonotype came up a few times. This chain uses TRBV20-1 with TRBJ2-4, with 14 bases that match TRBD2. This CDR3 spans 18 amino acids. The ends lost 4 bases at V and 1 base at J; junction bases unmatched: 9. Germline CDR1 and CDR2: DFQATT and SNEGSKA (reference sequence). In nucleotides, the CDR3 is TGCAGTGCTACGTTCGGACTAGCGGGGGGCTTTGCCAAAAACATTCAGTACTTC. Translating it yields CSATFGLAGGFAKNIQYF.

Only a few counts were recorded for this clonotype. The chain has TRBV5-5 and TRBJ1-4, with a weak D call TRBD1 (5 bases). The germline gives CDR1 SGHKS, CDR2 YYEKEE (reference sequence). The CDR3 is 17 residues long. V lost 0 bases and J 0 bases, leaving 12 bases between the germline ends. The CDR3 region has the DNA TGTGCCAGCAGCTTGGGACCATCGGGGGCAACTAATGAAAAACTGTTTTTT. Translation: CASSLGPSGATNEKLFF.

This clonotype was seen ten or more times. The CDR3 is CSVEGLGADGYTF. The CDR3 DNA reads TGCAGCGTTGAGGGATTGGGGGCGGATGGCTACACCTTC. The rearrangement joins TRBV29-1 to TRBJ1-2; D might be TRBD1 (6 bases). The CDR3 has 13 amino acids. Per the germline V gene, CDR1 is SQVTM and CDR2 is ANQGSEA. V lost 3 bases and J lost 6, with 14 bases in between.

The count of this clonotype is one. The chain recombines TRBV3-1 with TRBJ1-1; 7 positions agree with TRBD1. V shed 4 bases, J shed 4 bases, and the junction held 9 bases outside the gene matches. CDR3 length: 15 residues. CDR1 and CDR2 from the germline V gene are LGHDT and YNNKEL (reference sequence). Here the CDR3 reads CASSPTTGRTTEAFF. CDR3 nucleotide sequence: TGTGCCAGCAGCCCCACGACAGGGAGGACCACTGAAGCTTTCTTT.